The text below deals with one T cell receptor (beta chain). These data belong to a study of blood T cell repertoires in COVID-19. All exposed participants met a person with COVID-19 within 2 weeks before entering the study. The CDR3 is 13 amino acids. Trimming left V 4 bases short and J 3 bases short, with 10 bases between. The germline CDR1 and CDR2 sequences are MNHEY and SVGAGI. Clones were read by immunoSEQ multiplex PCR, and TCRdb kept only the in-frame ones, dropping some. The sample carries about 200,000 clones, 65% to 90% recorded once. The receptor comes from a woman aged 25 to 45 who had been exposed to COVID-19. The chain couples TRBV6-5 to TRBJ2-7; tentative D call: TRBD1 (6 bases). Sample: PBMCs or T cells enriched from blood (not recorded which). CDR3 in DNA: TGTGCCAGCAGTTTCCAACAGGGCTACGAGCAGTACTTC. Its protein product is CASSFQQGYEQYF.